This entry lists 26 T cell receptor beta chains sequenced from one sample in a study of T cell responses to AZD1222 COVID-19 vaccine. Repertoires were generated with immunoSEQ multiplex PCR, while TCRdb's copy carries only in-frame clones and drops some. The profile shows more than 85,000 clones, over 85% of them singletons. Here the sequenced sample was peripheral blood, taken 28 days after the second AZD1222 dose. Every receptor here comes from an adult who received the AZD1222 COVID-19 vaccine.

The chain links TRBV5-6 to TRBJ2-1; 9 bases agree with TRBD1. The CDR3 spans 13 residues. Trimming cost V 7 bases and J 4 bases; bases outside gene matches: 3. From germline, CDR1 is SGHDT and CDR2 YYEEEE. The CDR3 bases are TGTGCCAGCGGGGACAGGGTTTACAATGAGCAGTTCTTC. This translates into CASGDRVYNEQFF.

This clone was seen just once. An end of the junction does not agree with germline; a read error may underlie this. The chain combines TRBV10-3 with TRBJ2-5; possibly TRBD1 for D (6 bases). The CDR3 spans 11 residues. Germline CDR1 reads ENHRY; CDR2 reads SYGVKD. CDR3 residues: CAVRGQETQYF. Here the CDR3 DNA reads TGTGCCGTCAGGGGCCAAGAGACCCAGTACTTC.

The chain is built from TRBV19 and TRBJ2-4, with 7 bases lining up with TRBD2. V was clipped by 6 bases and J by 7 bases; unmatched bases: 12. The germline V gene encodes CDR1 LNHDA and CDR2 SQIVND (reference sequence). CDR3 length: 15 amino acids. CDR3 sequence reads: CASSLLREGLNIQYF. DNA for the CDR3: TGTGCCAGTAGCCTATTAAGGGAGGGATTGAACATTCAGTACTTC.

V and J are TRBV11-2 and TRBJ2-7; D could derive from TRBD1 or TRBD2 (6 bases each). Looked up from germline, CDR1 is SGHAT and CDR2 is FQNNGV. Trimming took off 5 bases at V and 5 bases at J, with 22 bases between the two ends. This CDR3 is 16 amino acids long. The CDR3 DNA reads TGTGCCAGCAGCAACCAGGGGACTCTCCTATCCCACGAGCAGTACTTC. This gives the protein CASSNQGTLLSHEQYF.

The CDR3 loop is CASSWDRGSPLHF. DNA of the CDR3: TGCGCCAGCAGCTGGGACAGGGGTTCACCCCTCCACTTT. This sequence joins TRBV5-1 and TRBJ1-6; 10 positions match TRBD1. With V trimmed by 3 bases and J by 9 bases, 0 bases remained unmatched. Looked up from germline, CDR1 is SGHRS and CDR2 is YFSETQ. The CDR3 has 13 amino acids. Combining the CDR3 with reference TRBV5-1 and TRBJ1-6 gives the whole variable domain KAGVTQTPRYLIKTRGQQVTLSCSPISGHRSVSWYQQTPGQGLQFLFEYFSETQRNKGNFPGRFSGRQFSNSRSEMNVSTLELGDSALYLCASSWDRGSPLHFGNGTRLTVT.

This chain connects TRBV7-8 to TRBJ1-2; D possibly corresponds to TRBD1 (5 bases). The CDR3 sequence is 14 residues long. Germline loops: CDR1 SGHVS, CDR2 FQNEAQ. The germline V and J ends were trimmed by 8 bases and 7 bases, with 20 bases remaining between them. The DNA for the CDR3 is TGTGCCAGCGGGGATATAGCAGGGCGCGGTGGCTACACCTTC. Protein sequence: CASGDIAGRGGYTF.

The rearrangement uses TRBV7-3 and TRBJ2-1; possibly TRBD2 for D (5 bases). Germline assignment: CDR1 SGHTA and CDR2 FQGTGA. Trimming left V 1 base short and J 9 bases short, with 13 bases between. The CDR3 spans 14 residues. This chain's CDR3 is CASSLSHRGREQFF. DNA of the CDR3: TGTGCCAGCAGCTTAAGCCATCGAGGGCGTGAGCAGTTCTTC.

J is TRBJ2-3 and V is TRBV25-1, with a weak D call TRBD2 (7 bases). CDR3 length equals 15 residues. Germline CDR1 reads MGHDK; CDR2 reads SYGVNS. V was cut by 7 bases and J by 1 base, with 15 bases left in between. DNA for the CDR3: TGTGCCAGCACCCATCGGGGGGCTGGCACAGATACGCAGTATTTT. Translating gives CASTHRGAGTDTQYF.

The rearrangement joins TRBV7-3 to TRBJ1-2, with 7 bases that match TRBD1. J gave up 5 bases and V 5 bases, and 14 bases lay outside the gene matches. CDR1 SGHTA and CDR2 FQGTGA come from the germline V gene. The CDR3 sequence is 16 residues long. The DNA for the CDR3 is TGTGCCAGCAGCCCCGACGCGACAGGGATGAATTATGGCTACACCTTC. Its translation: CASSPDATGMNYGYTF.

The V gene is TRBV27, the J gene TRBJ2-7; weak D call: TRBD1 (6 bases). The germline V and J ends were trimmed by 3 bases and 4 bases, with 10 bases remaining between them. This CDR3 contains 13 residues. Germline assignment: CDR1 MNHEY and CDR2 SMNVEV (reference sequence). The CDR3 reads CASSFGTMYEQYF. CDR3 in DNA: TGTGCCAGCAGTTTCGGGACAATGTACGAGCAGTACTTC.

The gene calls are TRBV5-1 and TRBJ1-6; D unclear. CDR3 length equals 16 residues. V was pared by 5 bases and J by 0 bases, with 12 bases between. From germline, CDR1 is SGHRS and CDR2 YFSETQ. The CDR3, as DNA: TGCGCCAGCAGTCGGGGAGATAGCTCCTATAATTCACCCCTCCACTTT. It yields the protein CASSRGDSSYNSPLHF.

The chain joins TRBV7-9 to TRBJ2-7; 10 bases match TRBD2. J lost 2 bases, V lost 0 bases, and 4 bases had no gene match. Germline V CDR1 and CDR2: SEHNR, FQNEAQ (reference sequence). The CDR3 is 16 residues long. The CDR3 DNA reads as TGTGCCAGCAGCTTAGCGGGGACTAGCGCAACCTACGAGCAGTACTTC. Encoded protein: CASSLAGTSATYEQYF.

The rearrangement links TRBV6-5 to TRBJ2-3; the D is unclear. The CDR3 has 13 amino acids. The germline CDR1 and CDR2 sequences are MNHEY and SVGAGI. V lost 0 bases and J lost 4, with 5 bases in between. The CDR3: CASSYSEADTQYF. The CDR3 coding sequence is TGTGCCAGCAGTTACTCAGAGGCAGATACGCAGTATTTT.

The genes are TRBV3-1 (or the pseudogene TRBV3-2) and TRBJ2-7, with D tentatively TRBD1 or TRBD2 (5 bases each). CDR1 and CDR2 from the germline V gene are LGHDT and YNNKEL (reference sequence). V gave up 4 bases and J gave up 2 bases, with 12 bases separating them. The CDR3 is 14 residues long. The CDR3 sequence: CASSRGSWTYEQYF. In DNA form, the CDR3 reads TGTGCCAGCAGCCGGGGGTCCTGGACCTACGAGCAGTACTTC.

A single count supports this clone. The rearrangement uses TRBV11-2 and TRBJ2-7, with D perhaps being TRBD1 or TRBD2 (6 bases each). This CDR3 spans 15 amino acids. Germline lookup yields CDR1 SGHAT and CDR2 FQNNGV. Trimming pared 2 bases from V and 4 bases from J, leaving 15 bases between. Here the CDR3 DNA reads TGTGCCAGCAGCTTACGTCGAACAGGGAGGTACGAGCAGTACTTC. It translates to CASSLRRTGRYEQYF.

The gene calls are TRBV27 and TRBJ2-2; 7 bases align to TRBD1. Germline V CDR1 and CDR2: MNHEY, SMNVEV (reference sequence). V lost 5 bases, J lost 0 bases, and 6 bases stayed unmatched. This CDR3 spans 16 amino acids. The CDR3 loop is CASSPWDRANTGELFF. The CDR3, as DNA: TGTGCCAGCAGTCCCTGGGACAGAGCGAACACCGGGGAGCTGTTTTTT.

The V call is TRBV7-2, the J call TRBJ2-3; 7 nucleotides align to TRBD1. Germline CDR1 SGHTA, CDR2 FQGNSA. Trimming took 5 bases from V and 3 from J; bases not matched to a gene: 5. This CDR3 is 14 amino acids long. CDR3 nucleotide sequence: TGTGCCAGCAGCCCGGGACAGATAACAGATACGCAGTATTTT. Translation gives CASSPGQITDTQYF.

The CDR3 loop is CASSGLANYNEQFF. Here the CDR3 DNA reads TGTGCCAGCAGTGGACTAGCGAACTACAATGAGCAGTTCTTC. This rearrangement joins TRBV2 to TRBJ2-1; 8 positions agree with TRBD2. The CDR3 contains 14 residues. CDR1 and CDR2 (germline): SNHLY, FYNNEI. With 4 bases clipped from V and 3 bases from J, the junction kept 2 bases outside the gene matches.

The V call is TRBV24-1, the J call TRBJ1-2; 7 bases fit TRBD1. Germline V gene data show CDR1 as KGHDR and CDR2 as SFDVKD. This CDR3 has 15 amino acids. Trimming removed 0 bases from V and 3 bases from J; junction bases left unmatched: 3. CDR3 DNA sequence: TGTGCCACCAGTGATTTGCGGGACAGAGACTATGGCTACACCTTC. This codes for CATSDLRDRDYGYTF.

The genes are TRBV7-9 and TRBJ2-7; 9 bases are a match to TRBD2. CDR3 length: 15 amino acids. Unmatched junction bases numbered 10, after V lost 5 bases and J lost 5 bases. Germline-derived CDR1 and CDR2 are SEHNR and FQNEAQ (reference sequence). The CDR3 DNA reads TGTGCCAGCAGCCAAAGCGGGGGGCACGGGAACGAGCAGTACTTC. It specifies CASSQSGGHGNEQYF.

The chain uses TRBV28 and TRBJ1-6; D unclear. The CDR3 extends over 12 amino acids. The germline V and J ends were trimmed by 7 bases and 6 bases, with 7 bases remaining between them. Germline assignment: CDR1 MDHEN and CDR2 SYDVKM. CDR3 amino acids: CASTGFNSPLHF. The CDR3 DNA follows: TGTGCCAGCACGGGCTTTAATTCACCCCTCCACTTT.

The chain combines TRBV6-2 or TRBV6-3 with TRBJ2-7; tentatively, D is TRBD1 (6 bases). CDR3 length: 14 residues. The V end was cut by 5 bases, the J end by 6 bases, with 17 bases between. Germline V lookup: CDR1 MNHEY, CDR2 SVGEGT. The CDR3 DNA reads as TGTGCCAGCAGTCGGAGCGTACTAGGGGGCGAGCAGTACTTC. This sequence encodes CASSRSVLGGEQYF.

The J gene is TRBJ1-4, the V gene TRBV19, with D perhaps TRBD1 (6 bases). The CDR3 extends over 15 amino acids. The V gene lost 2 bases and the J gene lost 3 bases, with 10 bases spanning the gap. Germline CDR1 LNHDA, CDR2 SQIVND (reference sequence). CDR3 region: CASSISRGPNEKLFF. The CDR3 coding sequence is TGTGCCAGTAGTATATCCAGGGGACCTAATGAAAAACTGTTTTTT.

This clone was counted once. The chain has TRBV7-9 and TRBJ1-4; possibly TRBD1 for D (5 bases). The CDR3 loop spans 17 amino acids. Germline V gene data show CDR1 as SEHNR and CDR2 as FQNEAQ (reference sequence). V was trimmed by 1 base and J by 2 bases, leaving 14 bases between them. The CDR3 nucleotides are TGTGCCAGCAGCTTAGTCCACTCGAGGGACACTAATGAAAAACTGTTTTTT. The encoded protein is CASSLVHSRDTNEKLFF.

J is TRBJ2-6 and V is TRBV7-8; possible D gene TRBD1, 5 bases. This CDR3 spans 15 amino acids. CDR1 is SGHVS, CDR2 FQNEAQ, per germline. Trimming removed 2 bases from V and 2 bases from J, with 7 bases in between. DNA of the CDR3: TGTGCCAGCAGCTTACCCAGGGCTGGGGCCAACGTCCTGACTTTC. This gives the protein CASSLPRAGANVLTF.

This chain connects TRBV19 to TRBJ1-4; D not resolved. Germline-derived CDR1 and CDR2 are LNHDA and SQIVND (reference sequence). The CDR3 spans 14 residues. Trimming removed 3 bases at V and 8 bases at J, with 13 bases between. Here the CDR3 reads CASSIGGWKEKLFF. The CDR3 DNA is TGTGCCAGTAGTATTGGCGGCTGGAAAGAAAAACTGTTTTTT.